This T cell receptor (beta chain) was identified during a study of T-cell reconstitution after alpha-beta-depleted transplantation in children. Study observations and caveats: Approximately two months post-transplant, alpha-beta T cells reportedly originated from several hundred expanded graft clones. Among T cells one year after transplant, newly produced cells accounted for most counts and diversity. It was surviving recipient T cells and thymic progenitors that gave some patients high TCRbeta diversity at day 60.

Unique molecular identifiers were incorporated when the TCRbeta library was constructed. From the PCR reads, TCRdb called clonotypes with MiXCR, one entry per CDR3 protein. Among around 960,000 distinct CDR3 sequences, about 29% were seen once, and the ten largest hold 28%. The CDR3 contains 18 residues. The ends lost 5 bases at V and 0 bases at J; junction bases unmatched: 15. From germline, CDR1 is SGHVS and CDR2 FQNEAQ. As concerns this clonotype: Its specificity is unknown.

The receptor was isolated from a boy less than two years old who had a stem cell transplant for SCID, so the T cells may come from the graft donor. The chain recombines TRBV7-8 with TRBJ1-1; TRBD1 agrees at 7 bases. The input for sequencing was PBMCs, mostly from graft donor cells, taken 360 days after TCRalphabeta/CD19-depleted stem cell transplant. The CDR3 region is CASSPRTWDSIMNTEAFF. CDR3 coding DNA: TGTGCCAGCAGCCCGCGAACCTGGGACAGTATAATGAACACTGAAGCTTTCTTT.